This T cell receptor beta chain was documented in a study of cytomegalovirus exposure and HLA in healthy donors (TCRdb year 2017). Background on the whole study: According to an earlier analysis of 587 of the donors, some 180 million T cells yielded some 120 million unique TCR beta sequences and more than 250 Gb of sequence data. An early release covering 550 to 650 HLA-typed donors comprised about 320 gigabases of sequencing data and 85 million to 100 million unique TCR sequences. The genetic ancestry cluster associated with self-reported Caucasian donors included about 81% of the roughly 400 genotyped donors. The study aimed to test whether cataloging public T cell receptors could reveal signatures of past pathogen exposure. The T cell repertoires of roughly 660 subjects were profiled by immunosequencing and related to cytomegalovirus serostatus. Along with the approximately 700-subject first cohort, a separate validation cohort of around 120 different subjects was used. The study combined high-throughput TCR immunosequencing, statistical association of individual TCRs with disease status, and machine learning to predict cytomegalovirus infection status. In a later analysis, previously published TCR beta repertoires from several hundred donors were re-analyzed and high-resolution HLA genotyping was added so that TCR occurrence patterns could be studied. The later analysis used no new phenotypic data to find candidate immune exposures, relying instead on TCR beta sequences and their occurrence across donors. To decide whether each TCR beta V gene segment behaved as functional or pseudogenic, an earlier analysis of some 580 of the donors relied on high-throughput TCR beta sequencing. Donor age, sex, ethnicity and CMV serostatus were compiled alongside the repertoire data. A later genetic analysis took genome-wide SNP genotypes for 398 of the 666 donors and used that subset as a discovery cohort. Every repertoire in the discovery cohort had been generated on one and the same sequencing platform. Class I and class II HLA loci were covered by the typing at four-digit resolution. Typing coverage differed by locus: A, B, C, DRB1 and DQB1 were typed in roughly 620-630 donors, DQA1 in approximately 520, DPA1 in 606, and DPB1 in approximately 450. About five DR-DQ haplotypes were treated as single units for association and clustering because of strong linkage in the cohort. Among about 370 genotyped donors of the cohort, an average of roughly 230,000 unique TCR beta nucleotide sequences was sequenced per donor, of which about 19% were non-productive.

The cohort consisted of fewer than 700 healthy bone marrow donors. At the time of sampling, every cohort member was nominally healthy, though immune exposures that went unrecorded were likely present. The donor was CMV seronegative and was included in the group of 352 seronegative cohort members. A peripheral blood sample was provided by each donor, and peripheral blood mononuclear cells were used for TCR beta sequencing. Genomic DNA was extracted from the blood cell samples with the Qiagen DNeasy Blood Extraction Kit. Compared with germline, V lacks 5 bases and J lacks 1 base; bases without a gene match: 5. The CDR3 goes from the cysteine to the phenylalanine over 14 residues. Only CDR3 DNA remains: 42 bases, in frame from the first base. The germline V gene (reference sequence) supplies CDR1 PRHDT and CDR2 FYEKMQ. The library was produced with the immunoSEQ multiplex PCR assay. For the multiplex PCR, a mixture combining 60 forward primers for TCR Vbeta segments and 13 reverse primers for TCR Jbeta segments was used. The CDR3 region of rearranged TCR beta genes was amplified from genomic DNA with a multiplex PCR assay. The amplified TCR beta libraries were sequenced on the Illumina HiSeq System as 87-base-pair reads. The study's processing was this. A later analysis tallied 75 million to 95 million unique TCR beta chains across the 550 to 850 repertoires, and roughly 11 million of those chains were shared by two or more donors. A nearest-neighbor algorithm error-corrected the raw reads and collapsed the reads into unique sequences, merging closely related sequences to remove PCR and sequencing errors. To assign V, D and J gene segments, CDR3 sequences were aligned to IMGT reference sequences. For a sequence to be retained, a match of at least six nucleotides was required to both a V gene segment and a J gene segment. A rearrangement was called productive if the CDR3 had no stop codons and remained in frame with V and J, and every other rearrangement was called non-productive. CDR3 was defined by IMGT convention, running from the second conserved V-encoded cysteine to the conserved J-encoded phenylalanine. In an earlier analysis of around 600 of the donors, sequences lacking an unambiguous match to a single V gene segment were excluded. In an earlier analysis of 587 of the donors, V segments were called functional above 56.7% productive rearrangements and were called segregating when the between-donor standard deviation exceeded 5%. A statistical classification framework was built for diagnosing cytomegalovirus status from the catalog of TCR beta chain sequences. In a later analysis, V and J genes were assigned by comparing TCR nucleotide sequences against IMGT/GENE-DB human TR gene sequences. Using the TCRdist pipeline, a later analysis assigned CDR3 sequences along with most-parsimonious VDJ recombination scenarios. In a later analysis, every TCR beta chain was defined by the combination of its CDR3 amino acid sequence and its V-gene family, and reads without a unique V-gene family were dropped. As a way to deal with suspected cross-contamination and a sequencing artifact, a later analysis dropped over 550 nucleotide sequences that were highly shared and had low generation probability. In a later analysis, a clonal expansion index for each public chain was calculated from normalized within-repertoire ranks of inferred template counts. Generation probabilities in a later analysis came from a VDJ recombination model fitted to out-of-frame rearrangements, and those results were checked against IGoR. In a later analysis, TCR-TCR, TCR-HLA and TCR-CMV co-occurrence was scored with hypergeometric tests, and a repertoire-size bias correction was applied to TCR pairs. False discovery rates were estimated in a later analysis by permuting HLA or CMV assignments 20 times. In a later analysis, co-occurring TCRs were grouped using DBSCAN, with TCRdist sequence similarity added in when clustering inside HLA-allele-positive subsets. Repertoires with fewer than 30,000 or more than 120,000 public chains, plus five repertoires with anomalous nucleotide sharing, were excluded from co-occurrence clustering. TCRdb took this table from immuneACCESS and kept in-frame rearrangements with V and J called. Such tables lack part of the clones; where checked against another copy, unresolved V genes explain under half of the gap, and the rest is unexplained. That table furnishes V, J and clone size, whereas the DNA furnished D and trimming. The sample has 180,000 or so clones on record, 70% to 80% of them singletons. Around 3% of the sample is in the top ten clones.

This clone has more than one count but fewer than ten. This receptor's antigen is unknown. There are no base qualities to consult, and no much larger clone falls within one base. The investigation overall reported the following: A later analysis found that most CMV-associated TCR beta chains appeared HLA-restricted, with HLA associations seemingly driven largely by CMV exposure. Correlated functional status among segregating V segments might reflect linkage disequilibrium, but an unknown experimental factor could not be ruled out. Roughly uniform sequencing depth across donors was assumed in presence/absence analyses, although this assumption may not hold. An association between a missense DCLRE1C variant and V-gene and J-gene trimming of TCR beta chains was found in a later genetic analysis and replicated in an independent cohort. While some public TCRs were present in many individuals, most TCR sequences turned up only very rarely across donors. At a false discovery rate of 0.05, a later analysis linked some 18,000 TCR beta sequences to specific HLA alleles. The authors suggested that the approach could potentially be generalized to other disease states and immunological phenotypes. Because some donors lacked HLA typing at each locus, the association tests relied only on the typed subset. A later genetic analysis reported fewer N-insertions in productive TCRs among donors in an Asian-associated ancestry cluster than the roughly 720-donor mean. Some IMGT-functional V segments, including TRBV6-2 and TRBV6-3, could not be distinguished by the 87-base-pair reads and were therefore excluded. A further reported finding was that TCR beta sequences accurately predicted the HLA-A and HLA-B alleles for most subjects in the first cohort. A total of about 180 TCR beta chains were listed by the study as associated with cytomegalovirus. An earlier analysis of some 560 of the donors showed that most TCR beta V segments appeared in productive rearrangements either about 87% or about 30% of the time, which broadly matched IMGT annotations. In a later analysis, HLA-associated TCR beta chains were found to be more clonally expanded and to have lower generation probabilities than equally common non-associated chains. In vitro tests confirmed that a few of the cytomegalovirus-associated TCR beta chains recognize cytomegalovirus antigens. When HLA alleles, especially DR and DQ, strongly co-occurred, attributing TCR associations to individual alleles was difficult. In a later analysis, the rate of TCR association differed among HLA loci, with DRB1 alleles having the most associated TCRs and HLA-C alleles having the fewest. A cluster of highly shared sequence variants was judged likely to be a technical artifact of the sequencing pipeline. Around 16 rarely observed V segments, including chromosome 9 orphons, were excluded from the earlier analysis of some 590 of the donors because counts were too low. Several of the top co-occurrence clusters appeared to be linked to parvovirus B19, influenza, CMV and Epstein-Barr virus, according to a later analysis. The classifier was reported to diagnose cytomegalovirus status with high specificity and sensitivity in both the original cohort and the validation cohort. This cohort had only TCR beta chains sequenced, and the lack of alpha or paired-chain data limited which features could be detected. CMV serostatus was the only immune exposure information available for the cohort.

The origin of this receptor is a male donor in good health and CMV-seronegative. Here the chain combines TRBV13 and TRBJ2-7, and TRBD1 aligns with 7 junction nucleotides. Specimen: PBMCs. The CDR3 region has the sequence CASSNWGQSYEQYF. The DNA sequence follows: TGTGCCAGCAGCAACTGGGGACAGTCCTACGAGCAGTACTTC.